This note documents a single T cell receptor beta chain sequence. This CDR3 is built from 10 residues. The V and J ends lost 8 bases and 8 bases respectively, with 9 bases between them. The germline gives CDR1 SGHNT, CDR2 YENEEA. The data originate from a study of T-cell reconstitution after alpha-beta-depleted transplantation in children. Preparing the TCRbeta library involved the use of unique molecular identifiers. TCRdb passed the PCR reads through MiXCR, listing each CDR3 protein once. The profile shows 500,000 or so distinct CDR3 sequences, about 31% of them singletons. The source material was PBMCs from the stem cell graft donor, sampled from the stem cell graft. The source of this sequence is a human donor who donated a stem cell graft to a child with aplastic anemia. The rearrangement links TRBV11-3 to TRBJ1-1; possible D gene TRBD1, 6 bases. CDR3 loop: CASEGGEAFF. CDR3 bases: TGTGCCAGCGAGGGGGGGGAAGCTTTCTTT.